This paragraph reports one TCR beta chain. Its specificity is not known. The sample comes from a study of sequential checkpoint blockade in melanoma. Background on the study: First-line arms were nivolumab then ipilimumab, or the reverse, randomized 1:1. About 88 pretreatment tumor DNA samples were TCRβ immunosequenced. Fewer than 25 patients had tumor biopsies before treatment and at week 13.

Treatment specified: randomized to nivolumab then ipilimumab (arm A) or the reverse (arm B). General study points: In arm A, pretreatment tumor clonality was associated with response.

Here immunoSEQ multiplex PCR was the method, and the copy in TCRdb shows in-frame clones only, minus some. This table has over 2,000 clones, 33% appearing once. The source is a human donor with melanoma. The sequencing used tumor tissue (inferred from file names), collected from a patient given nivolumab and ipilimumab in sequence.

The CDR3 loop is CASSSSGTGDREQFF. CDR3 sequence (DNA): TGCGCCAGCAGCTCCTCCGGGACAGGGGACCGAGAGCAGTTCTTC. The chain has TRBV5-1 and TRBJ2-1; the match to TRBD1 covers 10 bases. The CDR3 extends over 15 amino acids. V lost 3 bases, J lost 10 bases, and 10 bases stayed unmatched. Germline CDR1 is SGHRS and CDR2 is YFSETQ.